This TCR beta chain was observed in a study of T cells in Graves' hyperthyroidism and ophthalmopathy. The CDR3 is made up of 14 amino acids. Germline CDR1 and CDR2: DFQATT and SNEGSKA (reference sequence). V was pared by 3 bases and J by 0 bases, with 9 bases between. Patients between 18 and 65 years old had hyperthyroidism, newly diagnosed and lasting under 2 months. This clonotype has a count of ten or more. Its antigen is not identified. The source material, RNA transcripts, was used to amplify TCR beta CDR3 regions. Researchers ran a first-round RT-PCR on the TCR CDR3 using the HTBI primer set. One entry per CDR3 protein results from TCRdb running MiXCR on the multiplex PCR reads. The sample gives 300,000 to 500,000 distinct CDR3 sequences, under 15% of which show up once; around a third is in the top ten. Study conclusions and caveats: From stable hyperthyroidism, ophthalmopathy was set apart by a 13 V-J model.

The receptor's source is a woman in her thirties with Graves' hyperthyroidism. This sequence joins TRBV20-1 and TRBJ1-3; D is uncertain. The specimen sequenced was blood. As DNA, the CDR3 is TGCAGTGCTAGTGACACTCACTCTGGAAACACCATATATTTT. Translating it yields CSASDTHSGNTIYF.